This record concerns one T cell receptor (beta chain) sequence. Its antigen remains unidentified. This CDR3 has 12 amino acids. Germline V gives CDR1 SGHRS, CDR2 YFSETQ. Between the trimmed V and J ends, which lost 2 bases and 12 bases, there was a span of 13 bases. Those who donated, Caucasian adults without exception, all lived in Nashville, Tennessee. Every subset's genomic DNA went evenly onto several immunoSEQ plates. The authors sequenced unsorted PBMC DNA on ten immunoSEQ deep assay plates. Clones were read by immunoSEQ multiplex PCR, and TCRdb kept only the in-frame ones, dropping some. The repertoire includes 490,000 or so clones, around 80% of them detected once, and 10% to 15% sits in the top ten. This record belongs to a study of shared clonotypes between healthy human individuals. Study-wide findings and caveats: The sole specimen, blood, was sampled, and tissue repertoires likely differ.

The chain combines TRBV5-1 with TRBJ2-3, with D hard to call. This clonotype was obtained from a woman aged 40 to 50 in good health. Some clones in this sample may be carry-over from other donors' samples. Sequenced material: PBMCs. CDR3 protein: CASSLYELTQYF. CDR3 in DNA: TGCGCCAGCAGCTTATATGAACTAACACAGTATTTT.